These 15 T cell receptor beta chains came from one sample sequenced in a study of blood T cell repertoires in COVID-19. The assay was immunoSEQ multiplex PCR, and TCRdb's table has in-frame clones only and misses some. The table shows 250,000 to 350,000 clones, with roughly 88% occurring only once. Specimen: peripheral blood. The receptors were sampled from a woman aged 25 to 45 with active or convalescent COVID-19.

This clone was recorded once. The rearrangement uses TRBV5-5 and TRBJ1-1; the match to TRBD1 covers 7 bases. Germline V gene lookup returns CDR1 SGHKS and CDR2 YYEKEE (reference sequence). CDR3 size: 14 residues. V was clipped by 4 bases and J by 4 bases; unmatched bases: 7. The CDR3 region is CASSATGAGTEAFF. CDR3 coding DNA: TGTGCCAGCAGCGCTACAGGGGCGGGCACTGAAGCTTTCTTT.

The gene calls are TRBV5-1 and TRBJ2-5; TRBD1 matches at 9 bases. This CDR3 spans 14 amino acids. Germline loops: CDR1 SGHRS, CDR2 YFSETQ. V dropped 6 bases and J dropped 5; count of bases not matched to a gene: 8. The CDR3 DNA follows: TGCGCCAGCACAATACAGGGGGCTTATGAGACCCAGTACTTC. This sequence encodes CASTIQGAYETQYF.

The rearrangement joins TRBV11-3 to TRBJ1-1, with D possibly matching TRBD1 (6 bases). CDR3 length: 18 residues. The germline V gene has CDR1 SGHNT and CDR2 YENEEA. The V end was cut by 5 bases, the J end by 1 base, with 23 bases between. CDR3 amino acids: CASSPLRAGDRQNTEAFF. CDR3 nucleotide sequence: TGTGCCAGCAGCCCCCTTCGGGCAGGGGACCGACAGAACACTGAAGCTTTCTTT.

The rearrangement joins TRBV30 to TRBJ1-5; TRBD1 matches at 7 bases. The CDR3 is 15 residues long. Germline CDR1 and CDR2: GTSNPN and SVGIG (reference sequence). V lost 3 bases, J lost 2 bases, and 7 bases stayed unmatched. CDR3 residues: CAWSLGGSGNQPQHF. The CDR3 DNA is TGTGCCTGGAGCCTAGGGGGCTCGGGCAATCAGCCCCAGCATTTT.

The chain links TRBV5-1 to TRBJ2-3; 9 positions agree with TRBD2. Germline assignment: CDR1 SGHRS and CDR2 YFSETQ. With 1 base clipped from V and 7 bases from J, the junction kept 19 bases outside the gene matches. This CDR3 has 19 amino acids. The CDR3 region is CASSLLPVGGGAIGNTQYF. CDR3 coding DNA: TGCGCCAGCAGCTTGCTTCCAGTAGGCGGGGGGGCGATAGGAAATACGCAGTATTTT.

J is TRBJ2-3 and V is TRBV6-2 or TRBV6-3; D not certain. Trimming left V 0 bases short and J 0 bases short, with 13 bases between. The length of the CDR3 is 17 residues. The V gene's germline CDR1 is MNHEY and CDR2 SVGEGT. The CDR3 loop reads CASSYSMSQPSTDTQYF. The CDR3 DNA follows: TGTGCCAGCAGTTACTCGATGAGCCAACCTAGCACAGATACGCAGTATTTT.

The genes are TRBV7-9 and TRBJ1-1; possibly TRBD1 for D (6 bases). The CDR3 runs 14 residues. V was trimmed by 3 bases and J by 4 bases, leaving 12 bases between them. In germline, CDR1 is SEHNR, CDR2 FQNEAQ (reference sequence). The CDR3 region has the DNA TGTGCCAGCAGCTTCGGACAGAGGGGCACTGAAGCTTTCTTT. Encoded protein: CASSFGQRGTEAFF.

V is TRBV7-9 and J is TRBJ2-3; D gene ambiguous. Germline CDR1 is SEHNR and CDR2 is FQNEAQ (reference sequence). The V gene lost 5 bases and the J gene lost 5 bases, with 17 bases spanning the gap. There are 15 residues in the CDR3. CDR3 sequence (DNA): TGTGCCAGCAGCGTGACGTCGGGTTCCGTAGATACGCAGTATTTT. Residues: CASSVTSGSVDTQYF.

The V and J genes are TRBV5-5 and TRBJ2-2; 8 nucleotides match TRBD1. Losses at the gene ends were 4 bases for V and 2 bases for J; bases not matched to a gene: 10. This CDR3 is 17 amino acids long. Germline-derived CDR1 and CDR2 are SGHKS and YYEKEE (reference sequence). This chain's CDR3 is CASSRTPDRGNTGELFF. CDR3 sequence (DNA): TGTGCCAGCAGCCGAACCCCTGACAGGGGAAACACCGGGGAGCTGTTTTTT.

The chain joins TRBV5-6 to TRBJ2-3; unclear D gene. Trimming left V 1 base short and J 6 bases short, with 6 bases between. Germline CDR1 SGHDT, CDR2 YYEEEE. The CDR3 totals 12 residues. In DNA form, the CDR3 reads TGTGCCAGCAGCTTGTTCCGGGATACGCAGTATTTT. The encoded protein is CASSLFRDTQYF.

The chain recombines TRBV7-3 with TRBJ2-2; 7 bases match TRBD1. V lost 5 bases to trimming and J lost 4 bases; unmatched junction nucleotides: 7. The CDR3 runs to 15 residues. Germline V gene sequence: CDR1 SGHTA, CDR2 FQGTGA. CDR3 coding DNA: TGTGCCAGCAGCCCCGGACAGGTCTCCACCGGGGAGCTGTTTTTT. It yields the protein CASSPGQVSTGELFF.

J is TRBJ1-2 and V is TRBV7-8, with 8 nucleotides matching TRBD1. The germline V gene has CDR1 SGHVS and CDR2 FQNEAQ. The V and J ends lost 2 bases and 0 bases, in that order; junction bases with no gene match: 11. The CDR3 sequence is 18 residues long. The CDR3 coding sequence is TGTGCCAGCAGCTTAAATGCTAGGGGACAGGCGACTAACTATGGCTACACCTTC. Protein sequence: CASSLNARGQATNYGYTF.

The V gene is TRBV2, the J gene TRBJ2-7; TRBD2 matches 11 bases. CDR3 size: 15 residues. CDR1 and CDR2 from the germline V gene are SNHLY and FYNNEI. Trimming took 6 bases from V and 0 from J; bases not matched to a gene: 4. The CDR3 DNA is TGTGCCAGCAGGGCCGGGACTAGCGGCTCCTACGAGCAGTACTTC. Translating gives CASRAGTSGSYEQYF. Supplemented by reference TRBV2 and TRBJ2-7, the full variable domain reads EPEVTQTPSHQVTQMGQEVILRCVPISNHLYFYWYRQILGQKVEFLVSFYNNEISEKSEIFDDQFSVERPDGSNFTLKIRSTKLEDSAMYFCASRAGTSGSYEQYFGPGTRLTVT.

This chain uses TRBV4-1 with TRBJ1-6, with 7 positions matching TRBD1. The CDR3 has 15 amino acids. With V trimmed by 3 bases and J by 11 bases, 10 bases remained unmatched. The germline CDR1 and CDR2 sequences are MGHRA and YSYEKL. The CDR3 DNA sequence: TGCGCCAGCAGCCAGCCTACAGGGGTCGCGGCACCCCTCCACTTT. Its protein is CASSQPTGVAAPLHF.

The table lists this clone with a few counts. This chain joins TRBV5-1 and TRBJ2-3; 12 bases are shared with TRBD2. The CDR3 contains 17 residues. Germline loops: CDR1 SGHRS, CDR2 YFSETQ. Trimming took 4 bases from V and 6 from J; bases not matched to a gene: 12. CDR3: CASSRVASGGAVDTQYF. The CDR3 region has the DNA TGCGCCAGCAGCCGAGTGGCTAGCGGGGGGGCTGTGGATACGCAGTATTTT.